This entry is about one TCR beta chain. Antigen: not known. Using immunoSEQ multiplex PCR, the repertoire was profiled, and TCRdb retains in-frame clones only, with some absent. Of around 48,000 clones in the sample, 70% to 80% were seen once. The sample is drawn from a study of T cells in localized non-small cell lung cancer. Whole-study findings and limits: Investigators sequenced only a single tumor region, leaving heterogeneity possible. In uninvolved adjacent lung, T cell clonality reached its highest value, exceeding tumor.

V lost 7 bases, J lost 1 base, and 9 bases lay in between. Per germline, CDR1 MDHEN and CDR2 SYDVKM. The CDR3 has 13 amino acids. The specimen was peripheral blood, collected before any cancer treatment. The chain uses TRBV28 and TRBJ2-3, with D possibly being TRBD1 or TRBD2 (5 bases each). The clonotype comes from a man aged 35-69 years with stage I squamous cell lung carcinoma. CDR3 in DNA: TGTGCCAGCATACTGGGGGGCACAGATACGCAGTATTTT. Residues: CASILGGTDTQYF.